This T cell receptor beta chain was recorded in a study of blood T cell repertoires in COVID-19. Self-reported history from a screening survey and questionnaire set each donor's cohort. What the recovered Cohort 3 donors had was two negative PCRs, clearance, or symptom resolution. Generated by immunoSEQ multiplex PCR, the TCRdb table keeps only in-frame clones and is missing some. The data contain some 210,000 clones, more than 80% of them seen just once; the ten biggest clones take up nearly 9.5%. The CDR3 totals 11 residues. Germline V gene lookup returns CDR1 GTSNPN and CDR2 SVGIG (reference sequence). V lost 6 bases and J 7 bases, leaving 12 bases between the germline ends. This clone was detected many times.

This TCR came from a man aged 35 to 55 who had recovered from COVID-19. Sequenced input: PBMCs or T cells enriched from blood (not recorded which). The V gene is TRBV30, the J gene TRBJ1-1, with D perhaps TRBD1 (6 bases). The CDR3: CACARDIEAFF. The CDR3 DNA is TGTGCCTGTGCCCGGGACATTGAAGCTTTCTTT.